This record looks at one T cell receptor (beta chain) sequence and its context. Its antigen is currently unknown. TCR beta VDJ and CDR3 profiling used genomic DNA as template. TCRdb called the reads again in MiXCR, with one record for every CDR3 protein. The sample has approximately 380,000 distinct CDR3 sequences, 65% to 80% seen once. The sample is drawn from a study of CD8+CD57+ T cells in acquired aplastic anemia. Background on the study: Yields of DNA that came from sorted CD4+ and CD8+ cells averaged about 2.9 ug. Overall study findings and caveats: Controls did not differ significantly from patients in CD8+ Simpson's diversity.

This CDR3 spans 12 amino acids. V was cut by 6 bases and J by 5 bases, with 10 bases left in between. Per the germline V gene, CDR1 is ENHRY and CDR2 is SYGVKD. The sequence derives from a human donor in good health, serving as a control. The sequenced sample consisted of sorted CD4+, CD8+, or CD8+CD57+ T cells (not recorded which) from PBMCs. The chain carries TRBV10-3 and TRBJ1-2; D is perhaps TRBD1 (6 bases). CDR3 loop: CAIRGARYGYTF. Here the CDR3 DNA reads TGTGCCATCAGGGGGGCCAGGTATGGCTACACCTTC.